This record covers a single TCR beta chain. Its antigen is not identified. The CDR3 is 14 amino acids. Germline V gene sequence: CDR1 SGDLS, CDR2 YYNGEE. V was clipped by 4 bases and J by 7 bases, with 14 bases between them. This entry comes from a study of Ad26.COV2.S vaccination and SARS-CoV-2 variants. The study, taken as a whole, reports: Reportedly, spike-specific CD8+ and CD4+ T cell responses achieved substantial breadth once vaccination had taken place. Vaccine recipients posted higher spike-specific TCR breadth than their placebo counterparts.

The assay was immunoSEQ multiplex PCR, and TCRdb's table has in-frame clones only and misses some. The sample contains about 350,000 clones, around 92% of which appear only once. Here the sequenced sample was peripheral blood, taken after recovery from COVID-19. The sequence was collected from a human donor who had recovered from COVID-19. The chain has TRBV9 and TRBJ1-4; unclear D gene. CDR3 bases: TGTGCCAGCAGCCCCCGGACTTTTGGTGAAAAACTGTTTTTT. It specifies CASSPRTFGEKLFF.